The clone carrying this T cell receptor beta chain was seen repeatedly, ten times or more. The antigen remains undetermined. This specimen belongs to a study of T cells in Graves' hyperthyroidism and ophthalmopathy. Study outcomes and limitations: Ophthalmopathy and stable hyperthyroidism were told apart by a 13 V-J model.

Diagnosis of hyperthyroidism was new in patients aged 18 to 65, and its duration was under 2 months. The TCR beta CDR3 regions underwent amplification using RNA transcripts as the source. During a first-round RT-PCR of the TCR CDR3, the HTBI primer set was used. TCRdb re-analysed the multiplex PCR reads in MiXCR, keeping a single row per CDR3 protein. Found here are tens of thousands of distinct CDR3 sequences, approximately 58% of them singletons; the top ten hold under 35%. The CDR3 has 15 amino acids. Sequenced sample: peripheral blood or thyroid tissue (not recorded which). The receptor was isolated from a man in his late teens or twenties with Graves' hyperthyroidism. The chain employs TRBV12-2 and TRBJ2-7. TRBV12-2 constitutes a pseudogene. CDR3 in amino acids: CASRFRWATGYEQYF. CDR3 coding DNA: TGTGCAAGTCGCTTCCGGTGGGCAACCGGCTACGAGCAGTACTTC.